Listed below are T cell receptor beta chains from one sample, sequenced in a study of CD8 T cells in Susac syndrome. Via MiXCR, TCRdb re-called the immunoSEQ multiplex PCR reads, giving one row per CDR3 protein. The table has about 140,000 distinct CDR3 sequences, 85% to 95% seen once; the top ten hold over 0.1%. The sequenced material came from CD4+ T cells from PBMCs. These TCRs come from a human donor with multiple sclerosis. CDR3s include the opening cysteine and the closing phenylalanine or tryptophan. Each record gives: D gene, V gene, J gene, CDR3 protein, CDR3 DNA. A D gene is named only where the DNA matches it firmly.

d_gene: TRBD1; v_gene: TRBV5-1; j_gene: TRBJ2-7; CDR3aa: CASSSQTGDYEQYF; CDR3nt: TGCGCCAGCAGCTCTCAGACAGGGGACTACGAGCAGTACTTC
d_gene: TRBD1; v_gene: TRBV20-1; j_gene: TRBJ1-5; CDR3aa: CSARRDRVNQPQHF; CDR3nt: TGCAGTGCTCGCAGGGACAGGGTTAATCAGCCCCAGCATTTT
d_gene: .; v_gene: TRBV12-3/TRBV12-4; j_gene: TRBJ2-7; CDR3aa: CASSPRAYEQYF; CDR3nt: TGTGCCAGCAGCCCGAGGGCGTACGAGCAGTACTTC
d_gene: .; v_gene: TRBV20-1; j_gene: TRBJ2-7; CDR3aa: CSARRSLVYEQYF; CDR3nt: TGCAGTGCTAGACGGTCCCTCGTCTACGAGCAGTACTTC
d_gene: .; v_gene: TRBV29-1; j_gene: TRBJ1-2; CDR3aa: CSGGTIYGYTF; CDR3nt: TGCAGCGGGGGGACGATCTATGGCTACACCTTC
d_gene: TRBD1; v_gene: TRBV3-1; j_gene: TRBJ1-6; CDR3aa: CASSQRFLGTGPNSPLHF; CDR3nt: TGTGCCAGCAGCCAAAGGTTTCTGGGGACAGGCCCCAATTCACCCCTCCACTTT
d_gene: .; v_gene: TRBV6-2/TRBV6-3; j_gene: TRBJ1-2; CDR3aa: CASSISGILRRGYTF; CDR3nt: TGTGCCAGCAGCATATCCGGGATCCTCCGTCGGGGCTACACCTTC
d_gene: TRBD1; v_gene: TRBV6-5; j_gene: TRBJ1-1; CDR3aa: CASSRTGRVNTEAFF; CDR3nt: TGTGCCAGCAGCCGGACAGGGAGGGTGAACACTGAAGCTTTCTTT
d_gene: TRBD2; v_gene: TRBV5-4; j_gene: TRBJ2-2; CDR3aa: CASSLGVAGPTGELFF; CDR3nt: TGTGCCAGCAGCTTGGGTGTAGCGGGGCCGACCGGGGAGCTGTTTTTT
d_gene: .; v_gene: TRBV30; j_gene: TRBJ1-3; CDR3aa: CAWSSGGAMAGNTIYF; CDR3nt: TGTGCCTGGAGCAGTGGAGGGGCTATGGCCGGAAACACCATATATTTT
d_gene: TRBD1; v_gene: TRBV20-1; j_gene: TRBJ1-1; CDR3aa: CSASFTGATRGAFF; CDR3nt: TGCAGTGCTAGTTTTACAGGGGCCACCCGAGGAGCTTTCTTT
d_gene: .; v_gene: TRBV6-5; j_gene: TRBJ2-3; CDR3aa: CASSYSPRQSTQYF; CDR3nt: TGTGCCAGCAGTTACTCACCGAGGCAGTCAACGCAGTATTTT
d_gene: TRBD1; v_gene: TRBV9; j_gene: TRBJ2-7; CDR3aa: CASSAQGAYEQYF; CDR3nt: TGTGCCAGCAGCGCCCAGGGGGCCTACGAGCAGTACTTC